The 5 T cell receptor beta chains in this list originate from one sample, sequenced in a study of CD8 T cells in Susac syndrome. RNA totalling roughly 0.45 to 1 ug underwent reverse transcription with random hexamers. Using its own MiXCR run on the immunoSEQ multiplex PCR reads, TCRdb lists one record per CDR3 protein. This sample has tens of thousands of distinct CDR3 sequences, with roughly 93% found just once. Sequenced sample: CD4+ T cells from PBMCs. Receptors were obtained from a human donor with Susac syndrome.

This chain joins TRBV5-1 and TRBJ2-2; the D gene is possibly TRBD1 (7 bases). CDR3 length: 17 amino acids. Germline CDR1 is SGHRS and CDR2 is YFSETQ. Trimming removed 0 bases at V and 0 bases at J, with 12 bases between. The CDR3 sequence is CASSLEGGTANTGELFF. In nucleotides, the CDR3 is TGCGCCAGCAGCTTGGAAGGGGGGACAGCGAACACCGGGGAGCTGTTTTTT. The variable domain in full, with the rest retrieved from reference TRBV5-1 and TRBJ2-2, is KAGVTQTPRYLIKTRGQQVTLSCSPISGHRSVSWYQQTPGQGLQFLFEYFSETQRNKGNFPGRFSGRQFSNSRSEMNVSTLELGDSALYLCASSLEGGTANTGELFFGEGSRLTVL.

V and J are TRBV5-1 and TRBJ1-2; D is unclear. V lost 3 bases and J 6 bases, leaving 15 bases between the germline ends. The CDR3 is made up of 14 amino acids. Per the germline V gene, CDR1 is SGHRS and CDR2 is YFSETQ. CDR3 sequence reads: CASSSPLAGNGYTF. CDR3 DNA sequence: TGCGCCAGCAGCTCCCCCCTTGCCGGTAATGGCTACACCTTC.

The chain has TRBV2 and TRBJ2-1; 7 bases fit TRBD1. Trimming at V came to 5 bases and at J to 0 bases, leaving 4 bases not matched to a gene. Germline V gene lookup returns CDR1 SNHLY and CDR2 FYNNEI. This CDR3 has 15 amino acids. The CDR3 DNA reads TGTGCCAGCAGTTCCGGACAGGCCTCCTACAATGAGCAGTTCTTC. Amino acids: CASSSGQASYNEQFF.

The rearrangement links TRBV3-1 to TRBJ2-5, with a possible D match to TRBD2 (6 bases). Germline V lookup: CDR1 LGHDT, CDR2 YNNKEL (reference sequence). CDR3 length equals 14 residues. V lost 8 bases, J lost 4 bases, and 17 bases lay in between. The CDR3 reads CASRLGGILETQYF. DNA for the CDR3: TGTGCCAGCCGACTCGGGGGTATCCTAGAGACCCAGTACTTC.

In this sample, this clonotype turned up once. CDR3 sequence (DNA): TGTGCCAGCACCGGGGCGAGGGGTATCTATGGCTACACCTTC. It specifies CASTGARGIYGYTF. This sequence joins TRBV12-3 or TRBV12-4 and TRBJ1-2; weak D call: TRBD1 (5 bases). This CDR3 is 14 amino acids long. V was cut by 7 bases and J by 4 bases, with 16 bases left in between.